The clone carrying this TCR beta chain was picked up a small number of times. The antigen remains undetermined. From the RACE reads, TCRdb called clonotypes with MiXCR, one entry per CDR3 protein. The table records tens of thousands of distinct CDR3 sequences, roughly 10% of them present only once. These data come from a study of human T cells and chemical hapten exposure. Study-wide findings and caveats: Significantly more large CDR3 similarity clusters arose among expanded TCRs than among controls.

Noted time point: patch test 2, 6 weeks after DPC sensitization. Regarding treatment: therapeutic diphenylcyclopropenone sensitization with weekly scalp DPC. Unfractionated whole blood was the source from which total RNA was extracted. Phlebotomy was performed prior to application of every patch test. The sequence was collected from a woman under 40 with alopecia areata. Some clones in this sample may be carry-over from other donors' samples. The sequenced sample was whole blood, obtained in connection with sensitization to the hapten diphenylcyclopropenone (DPC).

CDR3 nucleotide sequence: TGTGCCAGCAGCTACACCGGGACTAGCACAGATACGCAGTATTTT. As protein: CASSYTGTSTDTQYF. The rearrangement joins TRBV11-2 to TRBJ2-3; perhaps TRBD2 as D (6 bases). This CDR3 region has 15 residues. Germline CDR1 SGHAT, CDR2 FQNNGV. The V end was cut by 4 bases, the J end by 0 bases, with 11 bases between.